The sequence of this T cell receptor (beta chain) was determined in a study of Ad26.COV2.S vaccination and SARS-CoV-2 variants. Study context: Once or twice, 56 days apart, Ad26.COV2.S was delivered intramuscularly.

In its sample, this clone was seen once. Described treatment: some 19 received Ad26.COV2.S at low or high dose, single or two shots; five or six received placebo; per-sample allocation not given. It was on day 63 after the first vaccine or placebo injection that samples were taken. The CDR3 consists of 14 residues. Trimming removed 2 bases from V and 6 bases from J, with 14 bases in between. Germline-derived CDR1 and CDR2 are SGHRS and YFSETQ. Assay used: immunoSEQ multiplex PCR; TCRdb lists only in-frame clones, some missing. This sample yields roughly 400,000 clones, of which about 89% are seen a single time; over 1.5% belongs to the top ten.

The chain is built from TRBV5-1 and TRBJ2-5; D assignment may be TRBD1 or TRBD2 (5 bases each). The sequences come from peripheral blood, collected in a trial of Ad26.COV2.S vaccine versus placebo. This TCR derives from a person aged 18-60 years who received the Ad26.COV2.S COVID-19 vaccine or a placebo. This chain's CDR3 is CASSFEVGVKTQYF. The CDR3, as DNA: TGCGCCAGCAGCTTCGAAGTGGGGGTAAAGACCCAGTACTTC.